Below, one T cell receptor (beta chain) is given with its context. Original data processing: Estimates of nucleated cell counts were drawn from the amplification of reference gene primers. TCRdb's table, derived via immunoSEQ multiplex PCR, lists solely in-frame clones and lacks some. V, J and clone size are those of that table, while D and trimming were read from the DNA. Of approximately 63,000 clones listed, over 75% were seen once; the top ten hold roughly 4.6%. The data derive from a study of blood T cell repertoires in COVID-19. For the study at large: Some COVID-19 samples were acute and others convalescent; all came from the United States, Italy and Spain. Sources were T cells, B-cell-depleted T cells, or PBMCs; the material itself was cDNA or gDNA.

Germline CDR1 is MNHEY and CDR2 is SMNVEV (reference sequence). V dropped 5 bases and J dropped 0 bases, with 8 bases sitting between them. This CDR3 spans 14 amino acids. Sequencing was carried out using peripheral blood. This clonotype was obtained from a man aged 80 or over in a cohort sampled during active COVID-19. This chain links TRBV27 with TRBJ1-5, with D hard to call. The chain's CDR3 is CASSMRYSNQPQHF. The CDR3 DNA sequence: TGTGCCAGCAGTATGAGGTATAGCAATCAGCCCCAGCATTTT.